The text below deals with one TCR beta chain. Its antigen is unidentified. The data stem from a study of identifying expanded T cells in peripheral blood. TCRdb's table, derived via immunoSEQ multiplex PCR, lists solely in-frame clones and lacks some. In the table there are fewer than 85,000 clones, 80% to 90% of which are singletons. Study-level findings and limits: Clone count variance between two-week samples rose with total template count.

This CDR3 is built from 15 residues. Trimming removed 4 bases from V and 4 bases from J, with 16 bases in between. Looked up from germline, CDR1 is SGHDN and CDR2 is FVKESK. This TCR derives from a person aged 18 to 69 in good health. V usage is TRBV14 and J usage is TRBJ1-2; D gene unclear. Sequencing was done on a sample of blood. DNA for the CDR3: TGTGCCAGCAGCCCCCGGTCGAGCTACTTCTATGGCTACACCTTC. As protein: CASSPRSSYFYGYTF.